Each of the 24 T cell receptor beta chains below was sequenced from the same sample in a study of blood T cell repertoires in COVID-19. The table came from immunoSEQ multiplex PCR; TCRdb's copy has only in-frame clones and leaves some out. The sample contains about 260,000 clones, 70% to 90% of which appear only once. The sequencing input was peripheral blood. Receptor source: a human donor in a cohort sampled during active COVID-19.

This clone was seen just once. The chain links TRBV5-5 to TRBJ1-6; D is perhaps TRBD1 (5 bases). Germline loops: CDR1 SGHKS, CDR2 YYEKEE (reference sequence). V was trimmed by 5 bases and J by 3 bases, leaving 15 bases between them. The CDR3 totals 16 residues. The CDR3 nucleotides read TGTGCCAGCAGTTCCATCGACAGCCACTATAATTCACCCCTCCACTTT. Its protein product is CASSSIDSHYNSPLHF.

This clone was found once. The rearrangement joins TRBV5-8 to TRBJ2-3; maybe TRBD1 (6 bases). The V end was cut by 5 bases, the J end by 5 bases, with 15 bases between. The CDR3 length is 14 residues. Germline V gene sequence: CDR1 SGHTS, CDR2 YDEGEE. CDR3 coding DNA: TGTGCCAGCAGTTTTAGACAGGCTCAAGATACGCAGTATTTT. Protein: CASSFRQAQDTQYF.

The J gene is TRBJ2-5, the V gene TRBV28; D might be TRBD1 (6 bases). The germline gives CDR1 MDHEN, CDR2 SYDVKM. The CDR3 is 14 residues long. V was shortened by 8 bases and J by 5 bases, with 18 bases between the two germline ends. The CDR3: CASGITGQKETQYF. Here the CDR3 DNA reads TGTGCCAGCGGGATTACAGGACAGAAGGAGACCCAGTACTTC.

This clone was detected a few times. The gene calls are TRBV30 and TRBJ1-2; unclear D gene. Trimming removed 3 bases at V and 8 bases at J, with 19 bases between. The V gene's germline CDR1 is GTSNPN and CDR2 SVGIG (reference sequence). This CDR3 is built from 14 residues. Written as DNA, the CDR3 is TGTGCCTGGAGGCAATATGACTCCCCGGGGGGCTACACCTTC. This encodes CAWRQYDSPGGYTF.

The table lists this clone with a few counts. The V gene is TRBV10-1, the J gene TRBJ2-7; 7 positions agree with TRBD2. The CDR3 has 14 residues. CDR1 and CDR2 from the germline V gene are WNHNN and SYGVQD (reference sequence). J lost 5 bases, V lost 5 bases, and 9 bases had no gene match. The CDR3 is CASSPGLHGDEQYF. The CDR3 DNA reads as TGCGCCAGCAGTCCGGGACTACACGGCGACGAGCAGTACTTC.

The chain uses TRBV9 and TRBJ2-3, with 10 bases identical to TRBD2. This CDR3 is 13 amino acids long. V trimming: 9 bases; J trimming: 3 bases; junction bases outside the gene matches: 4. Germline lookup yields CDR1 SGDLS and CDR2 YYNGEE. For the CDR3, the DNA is TGTGCCACTAGCGGGAGAGAGACAGATACGCAGTATTTT. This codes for CATSGRETDTQYF.

As DNA, the CDR3 is TGTGCCAGCAGTACTCCCGGGACAGGGACCTACGAGCAGTACTTC. It codes for CASSTPGTGTYEQYF. J is TRBJ2-7 and V is TRBV14, with 9 bases lining up with TRBD1. V shed 6 bases, J shed 2 bases, and the junction held 8 bases outside the gene matches. The CDR3 sequence is 15 residues long. The germline V gene encodes CDR1 SGHDN and CDR2 FVKESK.

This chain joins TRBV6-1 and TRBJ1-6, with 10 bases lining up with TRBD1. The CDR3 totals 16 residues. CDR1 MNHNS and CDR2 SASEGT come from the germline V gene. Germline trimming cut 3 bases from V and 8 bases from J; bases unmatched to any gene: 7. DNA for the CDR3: TGTGCCAGCAGTGATCCCGGGACAGGGGAAGATTCACCCCTCCACTTT. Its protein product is CASSDPGTGEDSPLHF.

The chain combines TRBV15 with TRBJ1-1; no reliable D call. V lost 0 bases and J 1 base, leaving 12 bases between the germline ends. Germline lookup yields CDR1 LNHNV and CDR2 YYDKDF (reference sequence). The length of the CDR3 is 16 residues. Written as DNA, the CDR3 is TGTGCCACCAGCAGAGATAATATTCGGGGGAACACTGAAGCTTTCTTT. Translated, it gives CATSRDNIRGNTEAFF. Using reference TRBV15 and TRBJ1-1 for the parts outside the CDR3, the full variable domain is DAMVIQNPRYQVTQFGKPVTLSCSQTLNHNVMYWYQQKSSQAPKLLFHYYDKDFNNEADTPDNFQSRRPNTSFCFLDIRSPGLGDTAMYLCATSRDNIRGNTEAFFGQGTRLTVV.

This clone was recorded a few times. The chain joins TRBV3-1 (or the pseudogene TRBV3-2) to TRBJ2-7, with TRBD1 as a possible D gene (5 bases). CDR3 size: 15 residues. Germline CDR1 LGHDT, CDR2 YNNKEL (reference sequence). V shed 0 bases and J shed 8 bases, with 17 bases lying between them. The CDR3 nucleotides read TGTGCCAGCAGCCAAGATCCCACAGGAAATTTGCAGCAGTACTTC. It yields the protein CASSQDPTGNLQQYF.

CDR3 nucleotides: TGTGCCAGTAGTAATCACCAGCGGGAGCTCCAAGAGACCCAGTACTTC. Protein: CASSNHQRELQETQYF. The chain couples TRBV19 to TRBJ2-5; 8 bases are shared with TRBD2. This CDR3 spans 16 amino acids. With 4 bases clipped from V and 1 base from J, the junction kept 8 bases outside the gene matches. Germline CDR1 reads LNHDA; CDR2 reads SQIVND (reference sequence). The full variable domain, with the rest looked up from reference TRBV19 and TRBJ2-5, is DGGITQSPKYLFRKEGQNVTLSCEQNLNHDAMYWYRQDPGQGLRLIYYSQIVNDFQKGDIAEGYSVSREKKESFPLTVTSAQKNPTAFYLCASSNHQRELQETQYFGPGTRLLVL.

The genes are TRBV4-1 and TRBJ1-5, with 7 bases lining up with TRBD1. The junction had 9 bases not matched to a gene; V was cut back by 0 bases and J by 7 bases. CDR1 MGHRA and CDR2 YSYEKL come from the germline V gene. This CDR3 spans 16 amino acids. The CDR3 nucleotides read TGCGCCAGCAGCCAAGAGGCTTACAGGGGAGGCCAGCCCCAGCATTTT. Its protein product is CASSQEAYRGGQPQHF.

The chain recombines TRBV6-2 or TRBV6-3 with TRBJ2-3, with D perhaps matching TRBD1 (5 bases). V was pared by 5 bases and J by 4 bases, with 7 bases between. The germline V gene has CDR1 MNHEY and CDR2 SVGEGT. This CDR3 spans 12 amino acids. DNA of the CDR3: TGTGCCAGCAGTACGACAGCAGATACGCAGTATTTT. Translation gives CASSTTADTQYF.

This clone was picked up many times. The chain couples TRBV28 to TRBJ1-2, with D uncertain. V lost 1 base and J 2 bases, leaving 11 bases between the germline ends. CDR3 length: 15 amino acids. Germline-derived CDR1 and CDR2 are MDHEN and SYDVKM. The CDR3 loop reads CASSLLREPNYGYTF. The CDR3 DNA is TGTGCCAGCAGTTTATTGAGGGAACCCAACTATGGCTACACCTTC.

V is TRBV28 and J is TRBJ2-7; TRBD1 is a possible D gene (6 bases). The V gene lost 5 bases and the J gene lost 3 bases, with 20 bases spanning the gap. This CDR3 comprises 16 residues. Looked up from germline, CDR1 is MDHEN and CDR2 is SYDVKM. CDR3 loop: CASSALQGTISYEQYF. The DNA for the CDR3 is TGTGCCAGCAGTGCATTACAGGGAACGATCAGCTACGAGCAGTACTTC.

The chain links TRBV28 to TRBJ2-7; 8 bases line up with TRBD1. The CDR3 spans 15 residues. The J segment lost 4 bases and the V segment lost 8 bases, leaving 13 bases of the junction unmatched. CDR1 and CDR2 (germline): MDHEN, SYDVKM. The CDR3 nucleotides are TGTGCCAGCGGCGAGGCCGGGACAGGATTGTACGAGCAGTACTTC. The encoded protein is CASGEAGTGLYEQYF.

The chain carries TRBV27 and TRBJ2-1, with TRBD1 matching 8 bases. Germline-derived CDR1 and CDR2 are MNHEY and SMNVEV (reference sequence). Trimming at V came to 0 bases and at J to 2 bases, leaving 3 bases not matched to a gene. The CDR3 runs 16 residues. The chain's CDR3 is CASSLSPGGPYNEQFF. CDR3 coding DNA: TGTGCCAGCAGTTTATCCCCAGGGGGCCCCTACAATGAGCAGTTCTTC.

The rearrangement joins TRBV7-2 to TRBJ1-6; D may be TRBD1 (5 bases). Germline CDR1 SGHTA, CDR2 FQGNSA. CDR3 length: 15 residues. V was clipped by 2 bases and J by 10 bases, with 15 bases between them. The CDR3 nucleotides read TGTGCCAGCAGCTTATCGGCCCGGGGGAACTCACCCCTCCACTTT. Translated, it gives CASSLSARGNSPLHF.

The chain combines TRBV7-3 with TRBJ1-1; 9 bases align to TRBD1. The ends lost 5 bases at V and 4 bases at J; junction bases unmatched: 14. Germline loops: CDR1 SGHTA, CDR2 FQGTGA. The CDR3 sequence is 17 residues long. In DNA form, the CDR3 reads TGTGCCAGCAGCCTATCAGGGACAGGGCCCGTAGGCACTGAAGCTTTCTTT. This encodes CASSLSGTGPVGTEAFF. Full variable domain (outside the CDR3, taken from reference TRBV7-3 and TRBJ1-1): GAGVSQTPSNKVTEKGKYVELRCDPISGHTALYWYRQSLGQGPEFLIYFQGTGAADDSGLPNDRFFAVRPEGSVSTLKIQRTERGDSAVYLCASSLSGTGPVGTEAFFGQGTRLTVV.

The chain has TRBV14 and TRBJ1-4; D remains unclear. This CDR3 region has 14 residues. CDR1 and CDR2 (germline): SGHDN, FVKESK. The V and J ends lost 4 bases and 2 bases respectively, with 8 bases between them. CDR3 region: CASSPFGTNEKLFF. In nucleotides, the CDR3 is TGTGCCAGCAGCCCCTTCGGGACTAATGAAAAACTGTTTTTT.

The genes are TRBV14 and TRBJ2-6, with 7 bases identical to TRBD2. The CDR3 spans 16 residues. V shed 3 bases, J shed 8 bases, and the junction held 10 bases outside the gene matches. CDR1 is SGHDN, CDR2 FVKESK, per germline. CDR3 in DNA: TGTGCCAGCAGCCAGGGGTGGCGGGGGTTCACCAACGTCCTGACTTTC. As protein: CASSQGWRGFTNVLTF.

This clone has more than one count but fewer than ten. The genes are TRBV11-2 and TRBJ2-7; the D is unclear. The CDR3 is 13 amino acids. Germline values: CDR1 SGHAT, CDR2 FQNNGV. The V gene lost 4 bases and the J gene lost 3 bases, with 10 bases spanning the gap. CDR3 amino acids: CASSSGVNYEQYF. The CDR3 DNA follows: TGTGCCAGCAGCTCTGGAGTAAACTACGAGCAGTACTTC.

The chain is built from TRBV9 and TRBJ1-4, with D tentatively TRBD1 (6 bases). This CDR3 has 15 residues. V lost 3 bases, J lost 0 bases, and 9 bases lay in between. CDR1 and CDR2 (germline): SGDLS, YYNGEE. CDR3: CASSGSGATNEKLFF. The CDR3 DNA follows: TGTGCCAGCAGCGGGTCAGGGGCAACTAATGAAAAACTGTTTTTT.

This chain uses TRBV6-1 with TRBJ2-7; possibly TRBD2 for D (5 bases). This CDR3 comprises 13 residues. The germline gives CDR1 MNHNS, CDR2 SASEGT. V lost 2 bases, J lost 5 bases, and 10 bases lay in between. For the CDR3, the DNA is TGTGCCAGCAGTGAACTGAGGGCACACGAGCAGTACTTC. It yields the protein CASSELRAHEQYF.